These 16 T cell receptor beta chains share one sample of origin, sequenced in a study of CD4 T cells in relation to SARS-CoV-2 and coronaviruses. These receptors have no identified antigens. The protocol was immunoSEQ multiplex PCR, while the TCRdb copy is restricted to in-frame clones and leaves out a portion. Here the sample spans about 31,000 clones, over 60% being singletons. The source material was memory CD4+ T cells from PBMCs, cultured in vitro. Receptors were obtained from an adult with COVID-19.

The chain combines TRBV12-5 with TRBJ2-5; perhaps TRBD1 as D (5 bases). V was clipped by 7 bases and J by 2 bases, with 14 bases between them. This CDR3 has 14 amino acids. In germline, CDR1 is LGHNT, CDR2 FRNRAP. CDR3 nucleotide sequence: TGTGCTAGTGCCCCCCAGACAGCACAAGAGACCCAGTACTTC. This codes for CASAPQTAQETQYF.

This sequence joins TRBV7-9 and TRBJ2-1; perhaps TRBD2 as D (7 bases). CDR3 length: 14 residues. Germline V gene sequence: CDR1 SEHNR, CDR2 FQNEAQ (reference sequence). The ends were cut back, 4 bases at V and 6 bases at J, with 13 bases in the middle. The CDR3 nucleotides read TGTGCCAGCAGCTCAGAGGGAGGGGGCAATGAGCAGTTCTTC. Encoded protein: CASSSEGGGNEQFF.

This chain links TRBV14 with TRBJ2-3, with 11 bases lining up with TRBD2. There are 15 residues in the CDR3. V shed 2 bases, J shed 7 bases, and the junction held 5 bases outside the gene matches. The germline CDR1 and CDR2 sequences are SGHDN and FVKESK. CDR3 in amino acids: CASSQLAGGLYTQYF. The CDR3 nucleotides read TGTGCCAGCAGCCAACTAGCGGGAGGACTATATACGCAGTATTTT.

The CDR3 DNA reads as TGTGCCAGCAGTACTAGTCTAGCGGTAAGCTCCTACGAGCAGTACTTC. Translated: CASSTSLAVSSYEQYF. This chain links TRBV4-2 with TRBJ2-7; 7 nucleotides align to TRBD2. Germline CDR1 and CDR2: LGHNA and YNFKEQ. The V and J ends lost 6 bases and 0 bases, in that order; junction bases with no gene match: 11. This CDR3 has 16 amino acids.

This clone was recorded only once. The chain has TRBV11-2 and TRBJ2-7, with 11 bases fitting TRBD2. Germline loops: CDR1 SGHAT, CDR2 FQNNGV. V shed 5 bases, J shed 3 bases, and the junction held 3 bases outside the gene matches. The CDR3 is made up of 14 amino acids. The CDR3 sequence is CASSRLAGSYEQYF. The CDR3 nucleotides are TGTGCCAGCAGCAGACTAGCGGGAAGCTACGAGCAGTACTTC. Drawing the rest from reference TRBV11-2 and TRBJ2-7, the complete variable domain is EAGVAQSPRYKIIEKRQSVAFWCNPISGHATLYWYQQILGQGPKLLIQFQNNGVVDDSQLPKDRFSAERLKGVDSTLKIQPAKLEDSAVYLCASSRLAGSYEQYFGPGTRLTVT.

A few counts support this clone. This chain connects TRBV5-1 to TRBJ1-6; TRBD1 aligns across 10 bases. V lost 6 bases and J lost 9; bases outside the gene matches: 6. The CDR3 totals 14 residues. Germline CDR1 is SGHRS and CDR2 is YFSETQ. CDR3 residues: CASTPGTGASPLHF. As DNA, the CDR3 is TGCGCCAGCACCCCCGGGACAGGGGCTTCACCCCTCCACTTT. The entire variable domain, with the rest obtained from reference TRBV5-1 and TRBJ1-6, is as follows: KAGVTQTPRYLIKTRGQQVTLSCSPISGHRSVSWYQQTPGQGLQFLFEYFSETQRNKGNFPGRFSGRQFSNSRSEMNVSTLELGDSALYLCASTPGTGASPLHFGNGTRLTVT.

The J gene is TRBJ1-1, the V gene TRBV29-1, with a tentative D call TRBD1 (6 bases). V lost 4 bases and J 5 bases, leaving 17 bases between the germline ends. The V gene's germline CDR1 is SQVTM and CDR2 ANQGSEA. This CDR3 comprises 14 residues. This CDR3 is CSVVLAGALTEAFF. DNA for the CDR3: TGCAGCGTTGTTTTGGCGGGGGCGCTGACTGAAGCTTTCTTT.

As DNA, the CDR3 is TGTGCCAGCAGTGAACAGCCTAATGAAAAACTGTTTTTT. Translating gives CASSEQPNEKLFF. The chain is built from TRBV6-1 and TRBJ1-4; D gene uncertain. Trimming took 2 bases from V and 3 from J, leaving 4 bases between them. This CDR3 is built from 13 residues. CDR1 and CDR2 from the germline V gene are MNHNS and SASEGT.

This clone was picked up one time. The chain joins TRBV9 to TRBJ2-1, with 8 bases matching TRBD1. V was clipped by 4 bases and J by 0 bases; unmatched bases: 6. The CDR3 is 16 amino acids. Germline lookup yields CDR1 SGDLS and CDR2 YYNGEE. The CDR3 nucleotides read TGTGCCAGCAGCCCAAGAGGACAGGGCTCCTACAATGAGCAGTTCTTC. Translating gives CASSPRGQGSYNEQFF.

The chain has TRBV19 and TRBJ1-1, with D possibly matching TRBD1 (5 bases). The V gene's germline CDR1 is LNHDA and CDR2 SQIVND (reference sequence). The V end lost 7 bases, the J end lost 5 bases, and 23 bases lay between the germline ends. The CDR3 is 16 residues long. The CDR3 reads CASIPGISARRTEAFF. CDR3 in DNA: TGTGCCAGTATCCCAGGGATTAGTGCTAGGCGAACTGAAGCTTTCTTT.

V is TRBV27 and J is TRBJ2-3; D call uncertain. V lost 2 bases and J lost 2, with 5 bases in between. CDR1 MNHEY and CDR2 SMNVEV come from the germline V gene (reference sequence). The CDR3 runs 13 residues. CDR3 bases: TGTGCCAGCAGTTTAATATACACAGATACGCAGTATTTT. This translates into CASSLIYTDTQYF.

The rearrangement links TRBV6-2 or TRBV6-3 to TRBJ2-5; D is possibly TRBD1 (6 bases). This CDR3 region has 18 residues. Germline V gene sequence: CDR1 MNHEY, CDR2 SVGEGT. V was trimmed by 0 bases and J by 1 base, leaving 18 bases between them. The CDR3 DNA follows: TGTGCCAGCAGTTACTCGATCCAGGGGTTAGTCAGCCAAGAGACCCAGTACTTC. It encodes CASSYSIQGLVSQETQYF.

This clone has only one observation. The chain has TRBV20-1 and TRBJ2-1, with TRBD2 matching over 9 bases. The J segment lost 1 base and the V segment lost 6 bases, leaving 10 bases of the junction unmatched. The CDR3 totals 16 residues. Germline assignment: CDR1 DFQATT and CDR2 SNEGSKA (reference sequence). The CDR3, as DNA: TGCAGTGCCAGTGAGATTAGCGGGAGATCCTACAATGAGCAGTTCTTC. It encodes CSASEISGRSYNEQFF.

The chain has TRBV7-2 and TRBJ1-2; D is possibly TRBD1 (5 bases). V lost 7 bases and J lost 2, with 14 bases in between. The CDR3 contains 14 residues. Per the germline V gene, CDR1 is SGHTA and CDR2 is FQGNSA. CDR3: CASTITGRNYGYTF. The CDR3 bases are TGTGCCAGCACCATAACGGGACGGAACTATGGCTACACCTTC.

The chain links TRBV12-2 to TRBJ1-6. TRBV12-2 is assigned pseudogene status. The CDR3 has 15 residues. The CDR3 nucleotides read TGTGCAAGTCGCGTGCCGGACGGGAAGAATTCACCCCTCCACTTT. The encoded protein is CASRVPDGKNSPLHF.

The genes are TRBV7-3 and TRBJ2-5, with D perhaps given as TRBD1 or TRBD2 (6 bases each). Germline V gives CDR1 SGHTA, CDR2 FQGTGA. V lost 5 bases and J 7 bases, leaving 20 bases between the germline ends. The CDR3 runs 15 residues. The CDR3 sequence is CASSRSTWGAPTQYF. The CDR3 coding sequence is TGTGCCAGCAGCCGATCGACTTGGGGGGCGCCGACCCAGTACTTC.